These 18 T cell receptor beta chains share one sample of origin, sequenced in a study of cytomegalovirus exposure and HLA in healthy donors. PCR primers comprised 60 Vbeta and 13 Jbeta primers. Libraries were prepared by immunoSEQ multiplex PCR; TCRdb keeps only in-frame clonotypes and omits some of them. The repertoire includes 160,000 or so clones, approximately 79% of them detected once, and under 0.75% sits in the top ten. What was sequenced was PBMCs. Every receptor here comes from a woman in her forties in good health and CMV-seronegative.

The V gene is TRBV2, the J gene TRBJ2-1; 13 bases fit TRBD2. The CDR3 sequence is 15 residues long. The germline CDR1 and CDR2 sequences are SNHLY and FYNNEI. The J segment lost 9 bases and the V segment lost 4 bases, leaving 6 bases of the junction unmatched. Written as DNA, the CDR3 is TGTGCCAGCAGTGGGACTAGCGGGAGAGGTGGTGAGCAGTTCTTC. Its protein is CASSGTSGRGGEQFF.

This clone is termed medium-sized. The chain combines TRBV2 with TRBJ2-1; TRBD2 matches at 8 bases. Trimming cost V 8 bases and J 10 bases; bases outside gene matches: 7. Germline assignment: CDR1 SNHLY and CDR2 FYNNEI. The CDR3 sequence is 12 residues long. CDR3 nucleotide sequence: TGTGCCAGCGGCGGGGGGCTGGGAGAGCAGTTCTTC. Amino acids: CASGGGLGEQFF.

A single count supports this clone. J is TRBJ2-5 and V is TRBV21-1; TRBD2 is the table's D call, not checked against the DNA. TRBV21-1 is described as a pseudogene. The CDR3 is 15 residues long. CDR3 sequence reads: CASSKVGGCQETQYF. Written as DNA, the CDR3 is TGTGCCAGCAGCAAAGTGGGCGGGTGTCAAGAGACCCAGTACTTC.

This clone has a handful of counts. The chain couples TRBV5-1 to TRBJ1-1; 7 bases line up with TRBD1. V was pared by 3 bases and J by 4 bases, with 6 bases of the junction left unmatched. The CDR3 loop spans 14 amino acids. The germline CDR1 and CDR2 sequences are SGHRS and YFSETQ. CDR3 nucleotides: TGCGCCAGCAGCTCTCCCGGGACAGCCACTGAAGCTTTCTTT. Protein sequence: CASSSPGTATEAFF. The whole variable domain, filled in from reference TRBV5-1 and TRBJ1-1, reads KAGVTQTPRYLIKTRGQQVTLSCSPISGHRSVSWYQQTPGQGLQFLFEYFSETQRNKGNFPGRFSGRQFSNSRSEMNVSTLELGDSALYLCASSSPGTATEAFFGQGTRLTVV.

The chain links TRBV10-3 to TRBJ1-2; D might be TRBD1 (6 bases). Germline V gene data show CDR1 as ENHRY and CDR2 as SYGVKD. Trimming removed 0 bases from V and 0 bases from J, with 8 bases in between. The CDR3 length is 15 residues. This chain's CDR3 is CAISESQGTNYGYTF. The CDR3 DNA is TGTGCCATCAGTGAGTCGCAGGGGACTAACTATGGCTACACCTTC.

The chain couples TRBV7-9 to TRBJ2-5; D may be TRBD1 (6 bases). Trimming shortened V by 5 bases and J by 2 bases, and 15 bases separated the two germline ends. The germline V gene has CDR1 SEHNR and CDR2 FQNEAQ (reference sequence). This CDR3 has 15 amino acids. The CDR3 here is CASSPRDNLQETQYF. CDR3 DNA: TGTGCCAGCAGCCCCCGGGACAACTTACAAGAGACCCAGTACTTC.

V gene TRBV9 combines with J gene TRBJ1-3; 7 nucleotides agree with TRBD1. Germline CDR1 reads SGDLS; CDR2 reads YYNGEE. The trim removed 2 bases at V and 0 bases at J, leaving 5 bases unmatched. This CDR3 is built from 16 residues. CDR3 amino acids: CASSVSGTDSGNTIYF. The CDR3 nucleotides read TGTGCCAGCAGCGTCTCCGGGACAGACTCTGGAAACACCATATATTTT.

The genes are TRBV9 and TRBJ2-3; D unresolved. The CDR3 spans 15 residues. Trimming took 4 bases from V and 0 from J, leaving 12 bases between them. The germline V gene has CDR1 SGDLS and CDR2 YYNGEE. The CDR3 nucleotides are TGTGCCAGCAGCCCGTCTCTGTCTAGCACAGATACGCAGTATTTT. This translates into CASSPSLSSTDTQYF. Filled out from reference TRBV9 and TRBJ2-3, the complete variable domain reads DSGVTQTPKHLITATGQRVTLRCSPRSGDLSVYWYQQSLDQGLQFLIQYYNGEERAKGNILERFSAQQFPDLHSELNLSSLELGDSALYFCASSPSLSSTDTQYFGPGTRLTVL.

The rearrangement links TRBV9 to TRBJ2-7; D is possibly TRBD1 (8 bases). The V gene lost 2 bases and the J gene lost 0 bases, with 12 bases spanning the gap. The germline gives CDR1 SGDLS, CDR2 YYNGEE. The CDR3 sequence is 15 residues long. Written as DNA, the CDR3 is TGTGCCAGCAGCGTGGGGGGGACAGGCTCCTACGAGCAGTACTTC. This sequence encodes CASSVGGTGSYEQYF.

The J gene is TRBJ1-2, the V gene TRBV29-1; D not resolved. Trimming took 3 bases from V and 8 from J, leaving 13 bases between them. The CDR3 has 12 amino acids. Looked up from germline, CDR1 is SQVTM and CDR2 is ANQGSEA. Here the CDR3 reads CSVDLYTRGYTF. CDR3 nucleotide sequence: TGCAGCGTTGATCTCTATACTCGAGGCTACACCTTC.

The chain uses TRBV2 and TRBJ1-4, with a possible D match to TRBD1 (5 bases). CDR3 size: 11 residues. Germline loops: CDR1 SNHLY, CDR2 FYNNEI. Between the trimmed V and J ends, which lost 10 bases and 6 bases, there was a span of 9 bases. The chain's CDR3 is CATPGDEKLFF. For the CDR3, the DNA is TGTGCCACCCCGGGGGATGAAAAACTGTTTTTT.

The chain couples TRBV6-6 to TRBJ2-7, with D perhaps matching TRBD2 (6 bases). This CDR3 is built from 16 residues. The germline CDR1 and CDR2 sequences are MNHNY and SVGAGI (reference sequence). The ends were cut back, 0 bases at V and 0 bases at J, with 12 bases in the middle. CDR3 nucleotides: TGTGCCAGCAGTTACTCCGGTAGCGGTAGCTCCTACGAGCAGTACTTC. The encoded protein is CASSYSGSGSSYEQYF.

The chain uses TRBV19 and TRBJ2-7; 9 positions match TRBD1. Germline V CDR1 and CDR2: LNHDA, SQIVND (reference sequence). Germline trimming cut 6 bases from V and 5 bases from J; bases unmatched to any gene: 8. This CDR3 region has 14 residues. Here the CDR3 reads CASSPGRTGDEQYF. The CDR3 bases are TGTGCCAGTAGCCCCGGTAGGACAGGGGACGAGCAGTACTTC.

The rearrangement joins TRBV11-2 to TRBJ1-1, with D tentatively TRBD1 (6 bases). The CDR3 spans 15 residues. V shed 1 base and J shed 6 bases, with 15 bases lying between them. CDR1 and CDR2 (germline): SGHAT, FQNNGV. This CDR3 reads CASSLVRGHRAEAFF. The CDR3, as DNA: TGTGCCAGCAGCTTAGTTCGAGGTCACAGGGCTGAAGCTTTCTTT.

J is TRBJ1-5 and V is TRBV4-1, with D possibly matching TRBD1 (5 bases). Germline V gene data show CDR1 as MGHRA and CDR2 as YSYEKL. The CDR3 loop spans 14 amino acids. Trimming took off 1 base at V and 7 bases at J, with 11 bases between the two ends. The CDR3 DNA follows: TGCGCCAGCAGCCAAGGACAGTCCTACCAGCCCCAGCATTTT. Its translation: CASSQGQSYQPQHF.

The chain is built from TRBV9 and TRBJ2-2, with D possibly TRBD1 on 6 matching bases. Deletions cut 3 bases from V and 3 bases from J, with 12 bases between. CDR1 SGDLS and CDR2 YYNGEE come from the germline V gene. This CDR3 spans 15 amino acids. CDR3 residues: CASSEQGTHTGELFF. Written as DNA, the CDR3 is TGTGCCAGCAGCGAGCAGGGGACACACACCGGGGAGCTGTTTTTT.

The rearrangement joins TRBV4-3 to TRBJ2-3, with TRBD2 as a possible D gene (5 bases). With 1 base removed from V and 6 bases from J, the gap between germline ends came to 20 bases. CDR3 length equals 17 residues. Per germline, CDR1 LGHNA and CDR2 YSLEER. CDR3 DNA sequence: TGCGCCAGCAGCCAAGGGAACCTAGCTCTCCTGCCGGATACGCAGTATTTT. The encoded protein is CASSQGNLALLPDTQYF.

The sample holds a few counts of this clone. Here the CDR3 reads CASSAYLDNTEAFF. The CDR3 DNA is TGTGCCAGCAGCGCCTATCTTGATAACACTGAAGCTTTCTTT. The chain carries TRBV7-9 and TRBJ1-1; no clear D gene. The V end was cut by 5 bases, the J end by 2 bases, with 12 bases between. This CDR3 spans 14 amino acids. CDR1 is SEHNR and CDR2 is FQNEAQ in the germline V gene (reference sequence).